The 21 T cell receptor beta chains given below trace back to one sample, sequenced in a study of T cells after yellow fever vaccination. One entry per CDR3 protein results from TCRdb running MiXCR on the 5' RACE reads. In the table there are some 120,000 distinct CDR3 sequences, about 15% of which are singletons. This sample comprised CD8+ T cells sorted from PBMCs, obtained 5 days after the yellow fever booster vaccination. These receptors all come from a man between 18 and 35 years old who received the YFV17D yellow fever vaccine.

The chain links TRBV10-3 to TRBJ2-7; the D is unclear. CDR3 length: 16 residues. CDR1 and CDR2 from the germline V gene are ENHRY and SYGVKD. Deletions cut 6 bases from V and 2 bases from J, with 20 bases between. The CDR3 region has the DNA TGTGCCATCAGCAAAGAGACGGCCTCCATGCCCTACGAGCAGTACTTC. This translates into CAISKETASMPYEQYF.

The chain employs TRBV23-1 and TRBJ2-7, with D perhaps matching TRBD1 (6 bases). TRBV23-1 is flagged as an ORF with uncertain function. Trimming took off 4 bases at V and 2 bases at J, with 21 bases between the two ends. The CDR3 totals 17 residues. CDR3 nucleotide sequence: TGCGCCAGCAGTCGGAGCGCCCGTCGTGGGGGCACCTACGAGCAGTACGTC. Translated: CASSRSARRGGTYEQYV.

The rearrangement joins TRBV6-2 or TRBV6-3 to TRBJ2-3; perhaps TRBD2 as D (5 bases). CDR3 length: 15 residues. V was pared by 5 bases and J by 4 bases, with 16 bases between. CDR1 and CDR2 (germline): MNHEY, SVGEGT. The CDR3, as DNA: TGTGCCAGCAGTCGCCAGGAGGAGCGGCCAGATACGCAGTATTTT. It is translated as CASSRQEERPDTQYF.

The chain has TRBV20-1 and TRBJ2-3; 10 nucleotides match TRBD2. The CDR3 is 17 amino acids. V shed 0 bases, J shed 5 bases, and the junction held 11 bases outside the gene matches. CDR1 is DFQATT and CDR2 is SNEGSKA in the germline V gene (reference sequence). The CDR3 nucleotides are TGCAGTGCTAGAGATCCCGGGGTAGCGGGGGGCCTAGATACGCAGTATTTT. This sequence encodes CSARDPGVAGGLDTQYF.

This clonotype was detected a few times. This chain uses TRBV3-1 with TRBJ2-5, with 10 bases identical to TRBD2. There are 19 residues in the CDR3. Germline assignment: CDR1 LGHDT and CDR2 YNNKEL (reference sequence). V lost 1 base to trimming and J lost 2 bases; unmatched junction nucleotides: 13. In DNA form, the CDR3 reads TGTGCCAGCAGCCAAGGTCACGGACTAGCGGCGATATTTCAAGAGACCCAGTACTTC. Its protein is CASSQGHGLAAIFQETQYF.

This clonotype showed up just once. The chain combines TRBV3-1 with TRBJ1-1; 7 nucleotides agree with TRBD1. The CDR3 consists of 13 residues. V lost 4 bases to trimming and J lost 4 bases; unmatched junction nucleotides: 3. CDR1 is LGHDT, CDR2 YNNKEL, per germline (reference sequence). The CDR3 spells CASSLRGSTEAFF. The CDR3 DNA reads TGTGCCAGCAGCCTCAGGGGGTCCACTGAAGCTTTCTTT.

This clonotype was counted only a few times. This chain links TRBV9 with TRBJ2-5, with a tentative D call TRBD2 (7 bases). Trimming removed 4 bases from V and 7 bases from J, with 17 bases in between. This CDR3 spans 14 amino acids. Germline V gene sequence: CDR1 SGDLS, CDR2 YYNGEE. This CDR3 is CASSFRTGGGTQYF. Here the CDR3 DNA reads TGTGCCAGCAGCTTCAGGACGGGGGGCGGGACCCAGTACTTC. The full variable domain, rest sourced from reference TRBV9 and TRBJ2-5, is DSGVTQTPKHLITATGQRVTLRCSPRSGDLSVYWYQQSLDQGLQFLIQYYNGEERAKGNILERFSAQQFPDLHSELNLSSLELGDSALYFCASSFRTGGGTQYFGPGTRLLVL.

Only a few counts were recorded for this clonotype. The V gene is TRBV20-1, the J gene TRBJ2-3; 10 bases line up with TRBD2. CDR1 and CDR2 (germline): DFQATT, SNEGSKA (reference sequence). V lost 6 bases, J lost 4 bases, and 10 bases stayed unmatched. The length of the CDR3 is 15 residues. In nucleotides, the CDR3 is TGCAGTGCAAAAAGCGGGGGGGCCGTTCCAGATACGCAGTATTTT. Translating gives CSAKSGGAVPDTQYF.

The chain links TRBV12-5 to TRBJ2-1; TRBD2 matches at 9 bases. CDR1 LGHNT and CDR2 FRNRAP come from the germline V gene. The CDR3 runs 18 residues. J was trimmed by 4 bases and V by 3 bases; bases with no gene match: 13. The CDR3 reads CASGFASGEWVGYNEQFF. DNA for the CDR3: TGTGCTAGTGGTTTTGCTAGCGGGGAATGGGTTGGATACAATGAGCAGTTCTTC.

The genes are TRBV27 and TRBJ2-7; TRBD1 aligns across 7 bases. Germline values: CDR1 MNHEY, CDR2 SMNVEV (reference sequence). The V segment lost 4 bases and the J segment 3 bases; nucleotides outside the gene matches: 6. The CDR3 runs 14 residues. The CDR3 here is CASSWTGSLYEQYF. The CDR3 coding sequence is TGTGCCAGCAGTTGGACAGGTTCTCTCTACGAGCAGTACTTC.

V gene TRBV12-3 or TRBV12-4 combines with J gene TRBJ1-6, with TRBD1 matching over 7 bases. This CDR3 comprises 14 residues. After removal of 3 bases from V and 6 bases from J, the junction contained 2 bases not matched to a gene. This chain's CDR3 is CASSFQGGNSPLHF. In DNA, the CDR3 is TGTGCCAGCAGTTTCCAGGGGGGTAATTCACCCCTCCACTTT.

This clonotype was counted only a few times. The chain links TRBV28 to TRBJ2-2; D is unclear. Germline lookup yields CDR1 MDHEN and CDR2 SYDVKM. The V gene lost 7 bases and the J gene lost 4 bases, with 16 bases spanning the gap. This CDR3 region has 15 residues. DNA for the CDR3: TGTGCCAGCAAACCCTTTCGGTTGGTCACCGGGGAGCTGTTTTTT. Translation: CASKPFRLVTGELFF.

V and J are TRBV6-5 and TRBJ1-2; no definite D call. Germline V gene sequence: CDR1 MNHEY, CDR2 SVGAGI. CDR3 length: 13 amino acids. V was trimmed by 2 bases and J by 3 bases, leaving 7 bases between them. DNA for the CDR3: TGTGCCAGCAGTTACAAGGGAGACTATGGCTACACCTTC. Its translation is CASSYKGDYGYTF.

This chain joins TRBV7-3 and TRBJ2-5; 8 nucleotides agree with TRBD2. The CDR3 runs 16 residues. The V gene's germline CDR1 is SGHTA and CDR2 FQGTGA. J was trimmed by 3 bases and V by 2 bases; bases with no gene match: 8. CDR3 DNA sequence: TGTGCCAGCAGCTTAGGGCTGACTAGCGATGAAGAGACCCAGTACTTC. It encodes CASSLGLTSDEETQYF. The complete variable domain, with remaining parts taken from reference TRBV7-3 and TRBJ2-5, reads GAGVSQTPSNKVTEKGKYVELRCDPISGHTALYWYRQSLGQGPEFLIYFQGTGAADDSGLPNDRFFAVRPEGSVSTLKIQRTERGDSAVYLCASSLGLTSDEETQYFGPGTRLLVL.

The chain combines TRBV10-2 with TRBJ1-1, with 8 bases fitting TRBD1. CDR1 and CDR2 (germline): WSHSY, SAAADI. V shed 2 bases, J shed 6 bases, and the junction held 11 bases outside the gene matches. The CDR3 totals 16 residues. The CDR3 reads CASSEPSDRGIAEAFF. The CDR3 nucleotides read TGCGCCAGCAGTGAGCCTAGCGACAGGGGTATAGCTGAAGCTTTCTTT.

V and J are TRBV4-3 and TRBJ1-6; D gene uncertain. Trimming pared 2 bases from V and 7 bases from J, leaving 9 bases between. Per germline, CDR1 LGHNA and CDR2 YSLEER. The length of the CDR3 is 14 residues. As DNA, the CDR3 is TGCGCCAGCAGCCAACGGCCGGGGAATTCACCCCTCCACTTT. It encodes CASSQRPGNSPLHF.

The chain carries TRBV4-1 and TRBJ1-1, with D unclear. Germline-derived CDR1 and CDR2 are MGHRA and YSYEKL. Trimming left V 4 bases short and J 0 bases short, with 9 bases between. The CDR3 extends over 14 amino acids. The CDR3, as DNA: TGCGCCAGCAGCCCAACTAGAATGAACACTGAAGCTTTCTTT. This encodes CASSPTRMNTEAFF.

This clonotype was seen more than once but under ten times. The rearrangement joins TRBV30 to TRBJ2-3; possibly TRBD2 for D (6 bases). Looked up from germline, CDR1 is GTSNPN and CDR2 is SVGIG (reference sequence). V lost 4 bases, J lost 0 bases, and 29 bases lay in between. CDR3 size: 20 residues. The CDR3 DNA sequence: TGTGCCTGGATTTGGTCAGGTTATGGAGGGCTTCGATTAAGCACAGATACGCAGTATTTT. It encodes CAWIWSGYGGLRLSTDTQYF.

There are a few counts of this clonotype. V and J are TRBV5-1 and TRBJ2-1; 9 positions agree with TRBD2. The germline V gene encodes CDR1 SGHRS and CDR2 YFSETQ. The trim removed 4 bases at V and 5 bases at J, leaving 4 bases unmatched. The CDR3 length is 14 residues. The CDR3 spells CASSHRLADNEQFF. The CDR3 DNA sequence: TGCGCCAGCAGCCATAGACTAGCGGACAATGAGCAGTTCTTC.

The gene calls are TRBV12-3 or TRBV12-4 and TRBJ2-1; the match to TRBD2 covers 9 bases. Trimming took 3 bases from V and 7 from J; bases not matched to a gene: 7. The CDR3 runs to 15 residues. Here the CDR3 reads CASSLTAGGENEQFF. The CDR3 nucleotides read TGTGCCAGCAGTTTGACAGCGGGGGGAGAGAATGAGCAGTTCTTC.

This chain connects TRBV6-2 or TRBV6-3 to TRBJ1-1; D call uncertain. Germline loops: CDR1 MNHEY, CDR2 SVGEGT. This CDR3 has 13 amino acids. V was cut by 3 bases and J by 7 bases, with 12 bases left in between. CDR3 sequence: CASSYPANVEAFF. In nucleotides, the CDR3 is TGTGCCAGCAGTTATCCGGCGAACGTTGAAGCTTTCTTT.